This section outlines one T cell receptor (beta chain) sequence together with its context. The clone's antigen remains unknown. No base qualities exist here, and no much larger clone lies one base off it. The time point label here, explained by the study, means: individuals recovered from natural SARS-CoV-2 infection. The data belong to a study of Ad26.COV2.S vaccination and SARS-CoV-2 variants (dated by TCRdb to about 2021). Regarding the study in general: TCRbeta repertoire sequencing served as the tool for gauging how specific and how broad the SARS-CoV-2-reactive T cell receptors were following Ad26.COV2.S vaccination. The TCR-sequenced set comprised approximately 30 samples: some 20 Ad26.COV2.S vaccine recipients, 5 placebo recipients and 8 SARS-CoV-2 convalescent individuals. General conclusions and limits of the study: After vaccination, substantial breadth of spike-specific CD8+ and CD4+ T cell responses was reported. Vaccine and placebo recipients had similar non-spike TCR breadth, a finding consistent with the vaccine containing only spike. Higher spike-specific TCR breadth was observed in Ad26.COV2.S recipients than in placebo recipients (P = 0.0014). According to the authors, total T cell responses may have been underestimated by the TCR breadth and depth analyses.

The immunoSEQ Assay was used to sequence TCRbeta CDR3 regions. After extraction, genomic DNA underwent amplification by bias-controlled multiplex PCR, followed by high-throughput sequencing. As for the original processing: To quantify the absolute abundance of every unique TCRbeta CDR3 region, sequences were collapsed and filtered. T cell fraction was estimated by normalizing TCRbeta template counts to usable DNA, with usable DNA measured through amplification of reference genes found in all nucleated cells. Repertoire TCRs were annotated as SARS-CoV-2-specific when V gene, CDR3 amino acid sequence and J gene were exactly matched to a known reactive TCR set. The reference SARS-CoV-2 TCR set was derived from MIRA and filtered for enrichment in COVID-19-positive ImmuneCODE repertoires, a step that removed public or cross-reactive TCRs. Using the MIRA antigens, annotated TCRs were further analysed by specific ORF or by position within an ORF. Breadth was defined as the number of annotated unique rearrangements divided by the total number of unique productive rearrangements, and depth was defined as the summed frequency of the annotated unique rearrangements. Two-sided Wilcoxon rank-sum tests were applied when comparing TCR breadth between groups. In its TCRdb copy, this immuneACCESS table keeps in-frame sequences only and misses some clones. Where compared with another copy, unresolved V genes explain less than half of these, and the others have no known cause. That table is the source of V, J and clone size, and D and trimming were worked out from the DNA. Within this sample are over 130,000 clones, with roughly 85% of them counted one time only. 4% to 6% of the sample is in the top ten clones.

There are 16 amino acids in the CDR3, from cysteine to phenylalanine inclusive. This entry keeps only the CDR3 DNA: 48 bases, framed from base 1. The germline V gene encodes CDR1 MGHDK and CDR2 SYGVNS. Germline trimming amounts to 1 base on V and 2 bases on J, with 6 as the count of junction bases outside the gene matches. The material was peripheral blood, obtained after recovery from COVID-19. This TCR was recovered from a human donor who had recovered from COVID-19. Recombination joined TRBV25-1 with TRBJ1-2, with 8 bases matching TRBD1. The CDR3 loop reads CASSEFGDRTNYGYTF. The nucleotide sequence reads TGTGCCAGCAGTGAATTTGGGGACAGGACAAACTATGGCTACACCTTC.